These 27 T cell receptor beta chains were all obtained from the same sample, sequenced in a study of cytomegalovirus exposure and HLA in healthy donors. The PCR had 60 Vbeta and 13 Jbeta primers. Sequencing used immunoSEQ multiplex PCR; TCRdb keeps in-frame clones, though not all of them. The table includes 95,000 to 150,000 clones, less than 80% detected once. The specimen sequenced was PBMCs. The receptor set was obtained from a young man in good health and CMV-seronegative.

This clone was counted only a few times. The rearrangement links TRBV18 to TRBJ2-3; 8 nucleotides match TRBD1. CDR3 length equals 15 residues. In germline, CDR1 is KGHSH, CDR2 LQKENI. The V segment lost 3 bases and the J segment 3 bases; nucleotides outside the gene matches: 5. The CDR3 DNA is TGTGCCAGCTCACCCAACAGGGGGAATACAGATACGCAGTATTTT. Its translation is CASSPNRGNTDTQYF.

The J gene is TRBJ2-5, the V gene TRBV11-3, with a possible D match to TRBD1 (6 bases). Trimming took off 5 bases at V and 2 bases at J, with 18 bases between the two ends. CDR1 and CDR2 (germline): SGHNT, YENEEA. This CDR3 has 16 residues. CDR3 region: CASSQGTTGTQETQYF. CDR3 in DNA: TGTGCCAGCAGCCAGGGAACGACAGGCACGCAAGAGACCCAGTACTTC.

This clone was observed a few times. The CDR3 protein is CASRDSGTANTGELFF. For the CDR3, the DNA is TGTGCCAGCAGGGATTCCGGGACAGCTAACACCGGGGAGCTGTTTTTT. This chain joins TRBV6-6 and TRBJ2-2; 7 bases map to TRBD1. With V trimmed by 6 bases and J by 2 bases, 9 bases remained unmatched. The CDR3 loop spans 16 amino acids. Germline V gene sequence: CDR1 MNHNY, CDR2 SVGAGI (reference sequence).

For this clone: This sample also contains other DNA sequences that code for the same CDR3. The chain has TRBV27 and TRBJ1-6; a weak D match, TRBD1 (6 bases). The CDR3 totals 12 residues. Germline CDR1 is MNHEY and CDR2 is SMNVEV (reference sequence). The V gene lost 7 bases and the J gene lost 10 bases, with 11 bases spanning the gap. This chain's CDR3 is CASTTGYSPLHF. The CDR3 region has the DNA TGTGCCAGCACAACAGGGTACTCACCCCTCCACTTT.

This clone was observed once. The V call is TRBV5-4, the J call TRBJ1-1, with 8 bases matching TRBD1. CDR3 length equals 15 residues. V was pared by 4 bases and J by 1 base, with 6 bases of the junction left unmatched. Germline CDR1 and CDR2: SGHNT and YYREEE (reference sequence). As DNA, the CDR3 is TGTGCCAGCAGCCCCGCAGGGACAGGGAACACTGAAGCTTTCTTT. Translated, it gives CASSPAGTGNTEAFF.

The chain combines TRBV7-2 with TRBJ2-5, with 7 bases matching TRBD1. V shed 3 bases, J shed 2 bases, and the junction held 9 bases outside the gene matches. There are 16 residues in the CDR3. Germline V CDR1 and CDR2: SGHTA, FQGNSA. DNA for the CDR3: TGTGCCAGCAGCTTCGATGTTACCAGGGGGCAAGAGACCCAGTACTTC. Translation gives CASSFDVTRGQETQYF.

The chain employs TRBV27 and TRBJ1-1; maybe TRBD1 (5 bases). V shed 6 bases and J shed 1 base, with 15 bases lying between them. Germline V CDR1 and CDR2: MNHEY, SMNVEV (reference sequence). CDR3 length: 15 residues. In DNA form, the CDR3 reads TGTGCCAGCAGGAGCGAACGGGGGGGGAACACTGAAGCTTTCTTT. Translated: CASRSERGGNTEAFF.

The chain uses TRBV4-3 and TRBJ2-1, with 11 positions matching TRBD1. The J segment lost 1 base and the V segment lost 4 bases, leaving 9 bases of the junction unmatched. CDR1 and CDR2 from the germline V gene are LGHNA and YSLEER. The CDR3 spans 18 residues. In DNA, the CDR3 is TGCGCCAGCAGCCCTCCGGCCGGGACAGGGGGGTCCTACAATGAGCAGTTCTTC. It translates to CASSPPAGTGGSYNEQFF.

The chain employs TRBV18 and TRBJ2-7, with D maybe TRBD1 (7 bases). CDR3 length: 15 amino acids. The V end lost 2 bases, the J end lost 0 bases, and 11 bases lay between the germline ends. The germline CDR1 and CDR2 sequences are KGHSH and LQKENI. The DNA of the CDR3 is TGTGCCAGCTCACCATCGCGGGACAGCTCCTACGAGCAGTACTTC. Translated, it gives CASSPSRDSSYEQYF.

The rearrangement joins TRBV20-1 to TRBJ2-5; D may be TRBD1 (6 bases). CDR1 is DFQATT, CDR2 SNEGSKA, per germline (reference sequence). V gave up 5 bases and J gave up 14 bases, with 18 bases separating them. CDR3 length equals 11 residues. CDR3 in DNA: TGCAGTGCTCGGATCCGGGACAAGCACTACTTC. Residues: CSARIRDKHYF.

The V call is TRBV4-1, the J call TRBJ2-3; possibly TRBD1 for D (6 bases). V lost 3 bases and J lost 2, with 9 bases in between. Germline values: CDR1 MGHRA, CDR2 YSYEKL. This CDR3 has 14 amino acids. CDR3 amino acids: CASSQWDTTDTQYF. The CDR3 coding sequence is TGCGCCAGCAGCCAGTGGGACACCACAGATACGCAGTATTTT.

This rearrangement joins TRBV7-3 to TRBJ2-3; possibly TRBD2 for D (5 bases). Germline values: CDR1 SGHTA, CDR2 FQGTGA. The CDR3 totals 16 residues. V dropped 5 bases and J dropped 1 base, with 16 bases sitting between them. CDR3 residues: CASSPQRTWGTDTQYF. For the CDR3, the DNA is TGTGCCAGCAGCCCGCAAAGGACTTGGGGCACAGATACGCAGTATTTT.

CDR3 sequence: CASSWLGQGPNSPLHF. The CDR3 DNA follows: TGCGCCAGCAGCTGGCTGGGACAGGGGCCTAATTCACCCCTCCACTTT. The chain has TRBV5-1 and TRBJ1-6, with 10 bases that match TRBD1. The CDR3 is 16 residues long. The germline CDR1 and CDR2 sequences are SGHRS and YFSETQ. The V and J ends lost 3 bases and 6 bases, in that order; junction bases with no gene match: 6.

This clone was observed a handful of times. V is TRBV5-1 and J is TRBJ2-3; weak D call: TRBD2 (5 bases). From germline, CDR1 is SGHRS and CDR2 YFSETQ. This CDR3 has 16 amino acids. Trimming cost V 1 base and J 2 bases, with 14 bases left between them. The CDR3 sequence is CASSLRPSLVTDTQYF. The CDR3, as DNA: TGCGCCAGCAGCTTGAGGCCTAGCTTAGTCACAGATACGCAGTATTTT.

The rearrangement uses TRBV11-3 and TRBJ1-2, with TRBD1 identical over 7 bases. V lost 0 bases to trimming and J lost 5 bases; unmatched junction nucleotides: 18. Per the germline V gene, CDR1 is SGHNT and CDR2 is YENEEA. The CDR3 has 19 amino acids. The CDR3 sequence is CASSLDRVTGSHGWYGYTF. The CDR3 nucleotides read TGTGCCAGCAGCTTAGATCGGGTGACAGGGAGTCATGGATGGTATGGCTACACCTTC.

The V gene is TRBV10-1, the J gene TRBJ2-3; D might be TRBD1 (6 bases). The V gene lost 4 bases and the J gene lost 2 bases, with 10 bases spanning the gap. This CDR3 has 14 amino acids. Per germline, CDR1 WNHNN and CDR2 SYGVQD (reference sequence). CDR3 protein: CASSAGTNTDTQYF. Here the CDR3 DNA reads TGCGCCAGCAGTGCGGGGACAAACACAGATACGCAGTATTTT.

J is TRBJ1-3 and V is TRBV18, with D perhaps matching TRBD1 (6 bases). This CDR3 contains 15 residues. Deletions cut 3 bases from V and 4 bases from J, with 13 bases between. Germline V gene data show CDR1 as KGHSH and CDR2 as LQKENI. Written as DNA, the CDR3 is TGTGCCAGCTCACCGCCGGACAGCCAAGGAAACACCATATATTTT. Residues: CASSPPDSQGNTIYF.

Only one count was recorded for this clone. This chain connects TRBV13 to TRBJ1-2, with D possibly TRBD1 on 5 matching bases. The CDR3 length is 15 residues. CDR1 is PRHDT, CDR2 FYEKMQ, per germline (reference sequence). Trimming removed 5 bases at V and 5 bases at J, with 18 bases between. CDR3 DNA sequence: TGTGCCAGCAGCCGACCTGGCGGGGCGGGGTATGGCTACACCTTC. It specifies CASSRPGGAGYGYTF.

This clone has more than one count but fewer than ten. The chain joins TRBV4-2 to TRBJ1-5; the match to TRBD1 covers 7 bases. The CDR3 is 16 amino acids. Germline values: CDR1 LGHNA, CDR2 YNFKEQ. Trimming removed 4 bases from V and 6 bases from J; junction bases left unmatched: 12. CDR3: CASSPGGKRGLQPQHF. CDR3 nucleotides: TGTGCCAGCAGCCCAGGGGGGAAAAGGGGGCTTCAGCCCCAGCATTTT.

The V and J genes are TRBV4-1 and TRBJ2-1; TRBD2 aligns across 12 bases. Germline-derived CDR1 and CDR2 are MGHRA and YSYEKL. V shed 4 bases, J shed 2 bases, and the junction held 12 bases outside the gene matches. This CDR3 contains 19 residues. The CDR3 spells CASSPRTSGARSPYNEQFF. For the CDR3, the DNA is TGCGCCAGCAGCCCGAGGACTAGCGGGGCCCGTAGCCCCTACAATGAGCAGTTCTTC.

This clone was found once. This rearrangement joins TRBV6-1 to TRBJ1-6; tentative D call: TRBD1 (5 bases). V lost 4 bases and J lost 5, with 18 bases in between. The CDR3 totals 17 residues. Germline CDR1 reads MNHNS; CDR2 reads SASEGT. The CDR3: CASSGATAVGHNSPLHF. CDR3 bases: TGTGCCAGCAGTGGAGCGACAGCCGTCGGCCATAATTCACCCCTCCACTTT.

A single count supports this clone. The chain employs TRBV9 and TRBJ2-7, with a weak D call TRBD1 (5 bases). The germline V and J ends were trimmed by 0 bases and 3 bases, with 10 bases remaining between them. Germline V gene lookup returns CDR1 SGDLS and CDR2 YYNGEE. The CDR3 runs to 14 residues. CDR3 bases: TGTGCCAGCAGCGTAGTACCAGGGAACTACGAGCAGTACTTC. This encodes CASSVVPGNYEQYF.

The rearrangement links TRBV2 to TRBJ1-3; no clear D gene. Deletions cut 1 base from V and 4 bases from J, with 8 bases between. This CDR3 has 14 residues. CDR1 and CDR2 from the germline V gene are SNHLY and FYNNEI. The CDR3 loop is CASSEGDLGNTIYF. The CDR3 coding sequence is TGTGCCAGCAGTGAAGGAGATCTGGGAAACACCATATATTTT.

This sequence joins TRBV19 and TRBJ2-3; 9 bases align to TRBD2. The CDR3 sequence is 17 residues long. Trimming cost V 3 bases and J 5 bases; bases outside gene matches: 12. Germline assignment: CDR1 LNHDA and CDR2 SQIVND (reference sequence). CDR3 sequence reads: CASSILLAGAPRDTQYF. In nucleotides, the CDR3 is TGTGCCAGTAGTATTTTACTAGCGGGTGCCCCCCGAGATACGCAGTATTTT.

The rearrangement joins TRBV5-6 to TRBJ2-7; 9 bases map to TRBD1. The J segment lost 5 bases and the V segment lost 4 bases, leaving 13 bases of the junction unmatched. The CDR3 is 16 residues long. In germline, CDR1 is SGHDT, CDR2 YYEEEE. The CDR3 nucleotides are TGTGCCAGCAGCCCTCTTTACTGGGACAGGGACCACGAGCAGTACTTC. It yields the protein CASSPLYWDRDHEQYF.

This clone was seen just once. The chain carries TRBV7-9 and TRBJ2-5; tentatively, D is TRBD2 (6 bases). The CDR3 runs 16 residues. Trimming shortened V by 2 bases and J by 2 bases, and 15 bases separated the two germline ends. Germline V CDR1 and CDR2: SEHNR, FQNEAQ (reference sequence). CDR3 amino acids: CASSLHQRRGQETQYF. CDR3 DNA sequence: TGTGCCAGCAGCTTACACCAGCGGAGGGGTCAAGAGACCCAGTACTTC. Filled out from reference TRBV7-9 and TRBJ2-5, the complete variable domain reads DTGVSQNPRHKITKRGQNVTFRCDPISEHNRLYWYRQTLGQGPEFLTYFQNEAQLEKSRLLSDRFSAERPKGSFSTLEIQRTEQGDSAMYLCASSLHQRRGQETQYFGPGTRLLVL.

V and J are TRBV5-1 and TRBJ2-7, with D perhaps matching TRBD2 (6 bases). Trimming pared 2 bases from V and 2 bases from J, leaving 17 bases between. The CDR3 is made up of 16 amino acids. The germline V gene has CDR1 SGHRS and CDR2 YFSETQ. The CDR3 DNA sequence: TGCGCCAGCAGCTTCCGGTCCGGGACTCCTCCCTACGAGCAGTACTTC. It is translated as CASSFRSGTPPYEQYF.